The clone carrying this T cell receptor beta chain was detected a few times. The antigen is not known. The sample has other DNA sequences that encode this CDR3 too. Germline-derived CDR1 and CDR2 are LNHDA and SQIVND (reference sequence). This CDR3 comprises 13 residues. Trimming removed 3 bases from V and 3 bases from J, with 9 bases in between. The primer mix had 60 Vbeta and 13 Jbeta primers. Profiling relied on immunoSEQ multiplex PCR, and the TCRdb table lists in-frame clones only, not all of them. The table includes under 170,000 clones, around 75% detected once. This sample is drawn from a study of cytomegalovirus exposure and HLA in healthy donors. Study-wide results and limits: Later analysis identified a missense DCLRE1C variant that was linked to TCR beta V- and J-gene trimming.

The chain employs TRBV19 and TRBJ2-7; D not certain. The sample taken for sequencing was PBMCs. The clonotype was recovered from a human donor in good health. CDR3 nucleotide sequence: TGTGCCAGTAGTATTGGTGATAGCTACGAGCAGTACTTC. Its protein is CASSIGDSYEQYF.